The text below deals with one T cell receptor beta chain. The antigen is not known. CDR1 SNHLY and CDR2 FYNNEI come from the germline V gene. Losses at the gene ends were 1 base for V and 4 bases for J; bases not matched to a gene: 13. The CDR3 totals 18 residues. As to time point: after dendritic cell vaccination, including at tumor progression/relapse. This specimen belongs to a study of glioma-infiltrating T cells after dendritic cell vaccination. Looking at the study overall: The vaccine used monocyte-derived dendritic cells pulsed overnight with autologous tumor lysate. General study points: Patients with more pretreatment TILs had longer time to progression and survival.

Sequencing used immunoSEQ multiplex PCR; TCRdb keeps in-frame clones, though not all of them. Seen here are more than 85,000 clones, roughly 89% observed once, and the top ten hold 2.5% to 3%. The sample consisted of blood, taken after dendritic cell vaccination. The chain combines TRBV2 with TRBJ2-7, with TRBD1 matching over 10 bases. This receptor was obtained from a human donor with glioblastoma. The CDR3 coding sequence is TGTGCCAGCAGTGAAGTTACGGGACAGGGGTCCCACCCTTACGAGCAGTACTTC. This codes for CASSEVTGQGSHPYEQYF.